This record concerns one TCR beta chain sequence. These data come from a study of cytomegalovirus exposure and HLA in healthy donors. Germline V gives CDR1 MNHEY, CDR2 SVGAGI. This CDR3 comprises 16 residues. With 60 Vbeta and 13 Jbeta primers, the PCR was carried out. Profiling relied on immunoSEQ multiplex PCR, and the TCRdb table lists in-frame clones only, not all of them. The sample lists 130,000 to 150,000 clones, 80% occurring once. The material sequenced was PBMCs. This chain connects TRBV6-5 to TRBJ2-5, with 9 nucleotides matching TRBD1. The J call is doubtful: the DNA matches TRBJ2-7 better. The sequence derives from a man in his forties in good health and CMV-seropositive. The DNA for the CDR3 is TGTGCCAGCAGTTCCTTCCGGGACAGGGACGGCGACGAGCAGTACTTC. Protein: CASSSFRDRDGDEQYF.